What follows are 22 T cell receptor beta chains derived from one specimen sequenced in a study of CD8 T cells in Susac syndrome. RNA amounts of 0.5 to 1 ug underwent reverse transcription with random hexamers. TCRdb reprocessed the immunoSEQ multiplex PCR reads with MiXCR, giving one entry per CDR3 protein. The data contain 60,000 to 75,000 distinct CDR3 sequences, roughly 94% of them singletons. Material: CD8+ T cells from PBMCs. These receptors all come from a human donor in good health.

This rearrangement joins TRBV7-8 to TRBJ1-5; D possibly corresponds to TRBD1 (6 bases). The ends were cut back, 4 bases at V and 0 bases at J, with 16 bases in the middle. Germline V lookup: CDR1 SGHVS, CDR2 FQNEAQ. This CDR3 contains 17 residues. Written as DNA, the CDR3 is TGTGCCAGCAGCTGGAGGGGGGGGGAGTATAGCAATCAGCCCCAGCATTTT. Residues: CASSWRGGEYSNQPQHF.

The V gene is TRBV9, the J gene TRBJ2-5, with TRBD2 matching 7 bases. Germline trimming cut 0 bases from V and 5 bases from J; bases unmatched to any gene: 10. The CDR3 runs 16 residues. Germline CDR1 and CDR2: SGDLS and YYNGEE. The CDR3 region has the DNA TGTGCCAGCAGCGTAGCTACGGGGGGTAGCGCGGAGACCCAGTACTTC. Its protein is CASSVATGGSAETQYF.

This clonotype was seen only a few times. CDR3 coding DNA: TGTGCCAGCAGCGCCTACAGGGTAAACGGGGAGCTGTTTTTT. Its translation is CASSAYRVNGELFF. The rearrangement joins TRBV9 to TRBJ2-2, with D possibly matching TRBD1 (6 bases). The CDR3 runs 14 residues. Between the trimmed V and J ends, which lost 3 bases and 7 bases, there was a span of 13 bases. In germline, CDR1 is SGDLS, CDR2 YYNGEE.

DNA for the CDR3: TGCAGCGTCGAAACCGACAGGGTTGGAGAGACCGGGGAGCTGTTTTTT. Its protein product is CSVETDRVGETGELFF. The chain links TRBV29-1 to TRBJ2-2; 7 bases align to TRBD1. The CDR3 runs 16 residues. The ends lost 6 bases at V and 5 bases at J; junction bases unmatched: 15. In germline, CDR1 is SQVTM, CDR2 ANQGSEA.

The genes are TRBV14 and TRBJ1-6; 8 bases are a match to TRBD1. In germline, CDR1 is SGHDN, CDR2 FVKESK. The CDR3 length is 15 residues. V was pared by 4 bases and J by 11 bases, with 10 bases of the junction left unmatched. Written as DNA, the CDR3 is TGTGCCAGCAGCCTCCTTGGACAGGGTGTGCCACCCCTCCACTTT. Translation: CASSLLGQGVPPLHF.

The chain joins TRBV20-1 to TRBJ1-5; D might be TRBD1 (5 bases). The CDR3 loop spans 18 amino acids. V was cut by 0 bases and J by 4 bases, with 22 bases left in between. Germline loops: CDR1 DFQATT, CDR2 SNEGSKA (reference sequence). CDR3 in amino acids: CSAREVPSVVSGNQPQHF. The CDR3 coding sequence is TGCAGTGCTAGAGAGGTCCCATCCGTCGTTTCAGGGAATCAGCCCCAGCATTTT.

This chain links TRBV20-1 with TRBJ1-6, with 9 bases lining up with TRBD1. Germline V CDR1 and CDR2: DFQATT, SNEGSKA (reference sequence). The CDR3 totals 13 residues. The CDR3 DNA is TGCAGCGCGGACAGGGGAAATAATTCACCCCTCCACTTT. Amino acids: CSADRGNNSPLHF.

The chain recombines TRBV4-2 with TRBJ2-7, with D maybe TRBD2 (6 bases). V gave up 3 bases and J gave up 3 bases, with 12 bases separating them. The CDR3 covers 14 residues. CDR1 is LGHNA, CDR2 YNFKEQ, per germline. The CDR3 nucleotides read TGTGCCAGCAGCCACCCGGGGGAGCTCTACGAGCAGTACTTC. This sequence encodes CASSHPGELYEQYF.

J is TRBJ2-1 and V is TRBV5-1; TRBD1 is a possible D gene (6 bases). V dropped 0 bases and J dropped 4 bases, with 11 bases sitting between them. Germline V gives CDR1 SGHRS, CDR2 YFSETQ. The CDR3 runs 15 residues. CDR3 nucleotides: TGCGCCAGCAGCTTGGATAATGGACAGTACAATGAGCAGTTCTTC. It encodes CASSLDNGQYNEQFF.

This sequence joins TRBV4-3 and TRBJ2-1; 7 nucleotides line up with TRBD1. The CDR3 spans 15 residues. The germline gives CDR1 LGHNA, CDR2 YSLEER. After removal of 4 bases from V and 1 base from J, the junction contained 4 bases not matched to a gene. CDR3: CASSLDRESYNEQFF. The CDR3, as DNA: TGCGCCAGCAGCCTTGACAGGGAATCCTACAATGAGCAGTTCTTC.

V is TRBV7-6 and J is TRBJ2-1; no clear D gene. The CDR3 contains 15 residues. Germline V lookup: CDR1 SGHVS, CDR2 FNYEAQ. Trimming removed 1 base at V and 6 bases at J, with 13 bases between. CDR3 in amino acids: CASSLVLGNVNEQFF. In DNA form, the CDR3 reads TGTGCCAGCAGCTTAGTGTTAGGAAACGTCAATGAGCAGTTCTTC.

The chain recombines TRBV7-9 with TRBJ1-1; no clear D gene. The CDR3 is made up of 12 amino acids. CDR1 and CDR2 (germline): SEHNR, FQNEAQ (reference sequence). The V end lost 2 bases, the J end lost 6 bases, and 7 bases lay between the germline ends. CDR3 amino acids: CASSLSDPEAFF. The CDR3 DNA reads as TGTGCCAGCAGCTTAAGCGACCCTGAAGCTTTCTTT.

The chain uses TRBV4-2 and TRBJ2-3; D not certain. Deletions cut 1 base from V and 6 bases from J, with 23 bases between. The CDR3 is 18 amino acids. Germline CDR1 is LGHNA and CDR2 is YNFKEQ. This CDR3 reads CASSQALLASASRDTQYF. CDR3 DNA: TGTGCCAGCAGCCAAGCCCTTTTGGCGAGCGCCTCTAGGGATACGCAGTATTTT.

The CDR3 is CASSGGTTYNEQFF. The CDR3 DNA reads as TGTGCCAGCAGCGGCGGGACAACCTACAATGAGCAGTTCTTC. V usage is TRBV9 and J usage is TRBJ2-1; perhaps D is TRBD1 or TRBD2 (6 bases each). The CDR3 spans 14 residues. The ends were cut back, 3 bases at V and 2 bases at J, with 9 bases in the middle. Looked up from germline, CDR1 is SGDLS and CDR2 is YYNGEE.

The CDR3 sequence is CASSSGPRGYTF. As DNA, the CDR3 is TGTGCCAGCAGTTCGGGGCCTCGGGGCTACACCTTC. V gene TRBV12-3 or TRBV12-4 combines with J gene TRBJ1-2, with TRBD1 as a possible D gene (5 bases). The CDR3 covers 12 residues. V shed 4 bases and J shed 8 bases, with 11 bases lying between them.

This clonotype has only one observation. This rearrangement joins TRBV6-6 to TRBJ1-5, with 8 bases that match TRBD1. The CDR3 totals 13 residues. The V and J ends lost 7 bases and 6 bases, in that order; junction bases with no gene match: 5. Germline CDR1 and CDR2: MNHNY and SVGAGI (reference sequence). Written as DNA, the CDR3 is TGTGCCAGCACGAGGACAGGGCCTCAGCCCCAGCATTTT. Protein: CASTRTGPQPQHF.

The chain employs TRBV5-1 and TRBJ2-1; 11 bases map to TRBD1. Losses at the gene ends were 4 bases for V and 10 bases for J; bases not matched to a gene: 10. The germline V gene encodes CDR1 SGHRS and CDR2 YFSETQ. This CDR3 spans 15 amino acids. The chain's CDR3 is CASSQDRGLLREQFF. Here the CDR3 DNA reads TGCGCCAGCAGCCAGGACAGGGGGCTACTACGGGAGCAGTTCTTC.

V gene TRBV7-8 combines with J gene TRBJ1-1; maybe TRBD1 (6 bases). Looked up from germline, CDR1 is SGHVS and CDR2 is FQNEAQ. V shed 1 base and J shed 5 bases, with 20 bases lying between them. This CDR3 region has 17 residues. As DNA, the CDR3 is TGTGCCAGCAGCTTAGATAGCGGGGGGCCACAAGGGACTGAAGCTTTCTTT. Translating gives CASSLDSGGPQGTEAFF.

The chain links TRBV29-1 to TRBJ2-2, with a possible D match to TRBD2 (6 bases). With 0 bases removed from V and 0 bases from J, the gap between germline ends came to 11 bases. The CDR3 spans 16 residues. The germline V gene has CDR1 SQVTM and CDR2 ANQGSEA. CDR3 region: CSVEDQEGTNTGELFF. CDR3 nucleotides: TGCAGCGTTGAAGATCAGGAGGGGACGAACACCGGGGAGCTGTTTTTT.

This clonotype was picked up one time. Here the CDR3 reads CASSPWGADTQYF. CDR3 coding DNA: TGTGCCAGCAGCCCCTGGGGCGCAGATACGCAGTATTTT. The chain employs TRBV7-9 and TRBJ2-3; D is possibly TRBD1 (5 bases). Germline V lookup: CDR1 SEHNR, CDR2 FQNEAQ (reference sequence). This CDR3 contains 13 residues. Trimming removed 5 bases at V and 4 bases at J, with 10 bases between.

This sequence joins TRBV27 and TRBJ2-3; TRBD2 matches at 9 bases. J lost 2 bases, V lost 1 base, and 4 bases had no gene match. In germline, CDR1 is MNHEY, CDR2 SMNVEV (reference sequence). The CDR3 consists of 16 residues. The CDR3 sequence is CASSLFSGGPTDTQYF. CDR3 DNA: TGTGCCAGCAGTTTATTTAGCGGGGGACCCACAGATACGCAGTATTTT.

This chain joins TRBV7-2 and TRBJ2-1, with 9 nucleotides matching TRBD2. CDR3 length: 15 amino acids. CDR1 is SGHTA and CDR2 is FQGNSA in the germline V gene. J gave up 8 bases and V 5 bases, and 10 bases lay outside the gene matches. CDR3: CASSPGGGGAYEQFF. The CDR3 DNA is TGTGCCAGCAGCCCCGGAGGCGGGGGGGCCTATGAGCAGTTCTTC.